This entry lists 7 T cell receptor beta chains sequenced from one sample in a study of beta chain features in type 1 diabetes. The authors reverse transcribed all of the isolated RNA, so sequencing captured expressed TCRB transcripts. The method was immunoSEQ multiplex PCR; TCRdb's version includes in-frame clones alone and lacks a portion of them. The top ten hold about 6.6% of the sample, which has 250,000 to 350,000 clones, around 15% seen once. The source material was central memory CD4+ T cells from blood. Receptors originate from a young man in good health.

This clone was seen more than once but under ten times. The chain joins TRBV7-8 to TRBJ1-2, with D possibly matching TRBD1 (5 bases). Trimming took 5 bases from V and 8 from J, leaving 15 bases between them. The CDR3 length is 13 residues. Germline-derived CDR1 and CDR2 are SGHVS and FQNEAQ. The CDR3, as DNA: TGTGCCAGCAGCCTCGGGGCGTTGGACGGCTACACCTTC. Protein product: CASSLGALDGYTF.

In its sample, this clone was seen a few times. The J gene is TRBJ2-5, the V gene TRBV18; D possibly matches TRBD1 or TRBD2 (5 bases each). Trimming took off 3 bases at V and 0 bases at J, with 20 bases between the two ends. Looked up from germline, CDR1 is KGHSH and CDR2 is LQKENI. The CDR3 consists of 18 residues. The CDR3 DNA reads as TGTGCCAGCTCACCCCTCTCCAGTTGGGGGACCGACCAAGAGACCCAGTACTTC. Translated, it gives CASSPLSSWGTDQETQYF.

This clone has only a few counts. The rearrangement links TRBV18 to TRBJ2-1; 10 bases fit TRBD1. V was clipped by 2 bases and J by 4 bases; unmatched bases: 5. The CDR3 loop spans 16 amino acids. The germline gives CDR1 KGHSH, CDR2 LQKENI. The CDR3 nucleotides are TGTGCCAGCTCACCAATCGGGACAGGGGATTACAATGAGCAGTTCTTC. Its protein is CASSPIGTGDYNEQFF.

The V gene is TRBV9, the J gene TRBJ2-6; 13 nucleotides align to TRBD2. CDR3 length equals 17 residues. The J segment lost 4 bases and the V segment lost 4 bases, leaving 5 bases of the junction unmatched. Germline assignment: CDR1 SGDLS and CDR2 YYNGEE. The CDR3 protein is CASSRLAGGPGANVLTF. CDR3 nucleotides: TGTGCCAGCAGCCGACTAGCGGGAGGTCCCGGGGCCAACGTCCTGACTTTC.

The chain is built from TRBV9 and TRBJ2-7, with unresolved D. Trimming shortened V by 0 bases and J by 1 base, and 11 bases separated the two germline ends. The germline gives CDR1 SGDLS, CDR2 YYNGEE. This CDR3 spans 15 amino acids. The CDR3 sequence: CASSVGPQESYEQYV. As DNA, the CDR3 is TGTGCCAGCAGCGTAGGGCCCCAAGAGTCCTACGAGCAGTACGTC.

This clone has at least ten counts. J is TRBJ1-1 and V is TRBV30, with D perhaps TRBD1 (5 bases). There are 14 residues in the CDR3. Per the germline V gene, CDR1 is GTSNPN and CDR2 is SVGIG (reference sequence). Trimming took 5 bases from V and 1 from J, leaving 14 bases between them. The CDR3 region has the DNA TGTGCCTGGGTGGTGGAGACAGCGAACACTGAAGCTTTCTTT. It encodes CAWVVETANTEAFF.

This chain uses TRBV7-2 with TRBJ1-2, with 10 positions matching TRBD1. Losses at the gene ends were 7 bases for V and 5 bases for J; bases not matched to a gene: 10. CDR3 length equals 15 residues. Germline values: CDR1 SGHTA, CDR2 FQGNSA. The CDR3 is CASKTGTGDGYGYTF. The DNA for the CDR3 is TGTGCCAGCAAGACCGGGACAGGGGATGGGTATGGCTACACCTTC.